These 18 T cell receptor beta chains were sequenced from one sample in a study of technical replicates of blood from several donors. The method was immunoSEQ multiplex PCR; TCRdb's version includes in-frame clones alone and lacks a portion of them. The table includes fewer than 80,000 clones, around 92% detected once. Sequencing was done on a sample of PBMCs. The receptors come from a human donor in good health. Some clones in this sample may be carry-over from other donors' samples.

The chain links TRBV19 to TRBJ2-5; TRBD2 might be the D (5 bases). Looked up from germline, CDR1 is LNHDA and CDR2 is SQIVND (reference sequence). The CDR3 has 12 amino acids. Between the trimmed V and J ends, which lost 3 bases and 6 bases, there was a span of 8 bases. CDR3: CASSIGDKTQYF. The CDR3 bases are TGTGCCAGTAGTATCGGGGATAAGACCCAGTACTTC.

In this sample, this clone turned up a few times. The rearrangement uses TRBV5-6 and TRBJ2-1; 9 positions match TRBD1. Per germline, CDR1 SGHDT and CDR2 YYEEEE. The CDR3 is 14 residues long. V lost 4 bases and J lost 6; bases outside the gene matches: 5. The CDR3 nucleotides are TGTGCCAGCAGCAAGGGACAGGGCTTCAATGAGCAGTTCTTC. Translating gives CASSKGQGFNEQFF.

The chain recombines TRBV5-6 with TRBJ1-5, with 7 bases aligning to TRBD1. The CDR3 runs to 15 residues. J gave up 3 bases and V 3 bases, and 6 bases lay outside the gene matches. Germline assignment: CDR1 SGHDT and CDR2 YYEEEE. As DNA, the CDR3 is TGTGCCAGCAGCTACGGACAGGTAATCAATCAGCCCCAGCATTTT. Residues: CASSYGQVINQPQHF. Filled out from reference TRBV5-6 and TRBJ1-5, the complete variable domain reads DAGVTQSPTHLIKTRGQQVTLRCSPKSGHDTVSWYQQALGQGPQFIFQYYEEEERQRGNFPDRFSGHQFPNYSSELNVNALLLGDSALYLCASSYGQVINQPQHFGDGTRLSIL.

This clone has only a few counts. The CDR3 DNA sequence: TGCAGCGTTGAAGAAGTGCGGCTCGGGAACACTGAAGCTTTCTTT. This translates into CSVEEVRLGNTEAFF. The genes are TRBV29-1 and TRBJ1-1; D call uncertain. V was clipped by 0 bases and J by 1 base, with 12 bases between them. Germline V gene lookup returns CDR1 SQVTM and CDR2 ANQGSEA. There are 15 residues in the CDR3.

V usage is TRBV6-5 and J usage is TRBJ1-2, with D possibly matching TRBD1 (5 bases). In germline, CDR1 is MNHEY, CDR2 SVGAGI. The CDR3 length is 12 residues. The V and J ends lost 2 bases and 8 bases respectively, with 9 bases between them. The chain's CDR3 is CASSYRRGGYTF. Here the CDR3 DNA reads TGTGCCAGCAGTTACAGGCGGGGCGGCTACACCTTC.

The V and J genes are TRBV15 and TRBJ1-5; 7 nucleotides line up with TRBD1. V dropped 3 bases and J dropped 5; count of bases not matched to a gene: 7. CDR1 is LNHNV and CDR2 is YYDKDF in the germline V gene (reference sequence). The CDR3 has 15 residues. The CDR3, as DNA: TGTGCCACCAGCAGTGACCGACAGGGCGATCAGCCCCAGCATTTT. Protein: CATSSDRQGDQPQHF. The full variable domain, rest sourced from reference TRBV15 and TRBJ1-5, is DAMVIQNPRYQVTQFGKPVTLSCSQTLNHNVMYWYQQKSSQAPKLLFHYYDKDFNNEADTPDNFQSRRPNTSFCFLDIRSPGLGDTAMYLCATSSDRQGDQPQHFGDGTRLSIL.

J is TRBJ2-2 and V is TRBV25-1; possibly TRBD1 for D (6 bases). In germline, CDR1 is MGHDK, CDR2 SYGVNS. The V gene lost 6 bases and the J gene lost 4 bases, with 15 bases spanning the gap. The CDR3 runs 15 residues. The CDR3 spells CASSGEGGITGELFF. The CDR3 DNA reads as TGTGCCAGCAGCGGAGAAGGGGGAATCACCGGGGAGCTGTTTTTT.

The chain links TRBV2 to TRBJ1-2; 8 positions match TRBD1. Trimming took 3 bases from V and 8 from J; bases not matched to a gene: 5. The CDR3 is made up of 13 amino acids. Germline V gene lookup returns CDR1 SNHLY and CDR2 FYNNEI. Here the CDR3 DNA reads TGTGCCAGCAGTGACAGCCAGGGGGCAGGCTACACCTTC. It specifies CASSDSQGAGYTF.

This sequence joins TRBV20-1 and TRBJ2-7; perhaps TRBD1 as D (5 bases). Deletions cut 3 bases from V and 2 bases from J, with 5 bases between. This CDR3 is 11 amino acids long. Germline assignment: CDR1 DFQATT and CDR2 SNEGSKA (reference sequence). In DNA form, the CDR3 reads TGCAGTGCTAGCAGGGCCTACGAGCAGTACTTC. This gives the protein CSASRAYEQYF.

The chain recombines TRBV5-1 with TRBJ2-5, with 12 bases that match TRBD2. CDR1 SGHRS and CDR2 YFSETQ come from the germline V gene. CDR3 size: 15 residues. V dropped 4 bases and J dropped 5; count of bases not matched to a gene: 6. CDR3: CASSLSSGGAETQYF. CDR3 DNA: TGCGCCAGCAGCCTATCTAGCGGGGGGGCCGAGACCCAGTACTTC.

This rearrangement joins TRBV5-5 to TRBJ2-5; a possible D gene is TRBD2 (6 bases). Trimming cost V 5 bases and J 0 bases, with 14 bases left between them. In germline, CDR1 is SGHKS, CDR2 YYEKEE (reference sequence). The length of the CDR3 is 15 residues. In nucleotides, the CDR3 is TGTGCCAGCAGTCGGGACTCTCAGTACCAAGAGACCCAGTACTTC. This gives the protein CASSRDSQYQETQYF.

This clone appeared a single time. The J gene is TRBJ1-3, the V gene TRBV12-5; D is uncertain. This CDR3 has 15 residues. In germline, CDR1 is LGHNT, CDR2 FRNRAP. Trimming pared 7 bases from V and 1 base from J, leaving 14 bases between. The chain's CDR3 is CASEMDPGSGNTIYF. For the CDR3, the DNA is TGTGCTAGTGAAATGGACCCGGGGTCTGGAAACACCATATATTTT.

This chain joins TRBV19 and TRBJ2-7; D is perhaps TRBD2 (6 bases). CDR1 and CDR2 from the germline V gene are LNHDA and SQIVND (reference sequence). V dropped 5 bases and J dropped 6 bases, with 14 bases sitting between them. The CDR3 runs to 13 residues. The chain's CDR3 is CASSQLLGGEQYF. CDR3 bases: TGTGCCAGTAGTCAGTTATTGGGGGGCGAGCAGTACTTC.

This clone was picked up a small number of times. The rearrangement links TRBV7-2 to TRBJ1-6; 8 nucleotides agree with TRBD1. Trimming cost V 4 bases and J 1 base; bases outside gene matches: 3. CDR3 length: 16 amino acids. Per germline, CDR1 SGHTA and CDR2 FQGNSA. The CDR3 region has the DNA TGTGCCAGCAGCTCACAGGGGGGATCCTATAATTCACCCCTCCACTTT. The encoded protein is CASSSQGGSYNSPLHF.

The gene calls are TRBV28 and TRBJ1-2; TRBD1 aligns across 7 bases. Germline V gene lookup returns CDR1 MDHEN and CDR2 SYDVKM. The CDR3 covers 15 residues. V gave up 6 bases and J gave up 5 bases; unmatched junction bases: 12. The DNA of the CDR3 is TGTGCCAGCAGCGATGGAGGGGGCCGGTTGTATGGCTACACCTTC. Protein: CASSDGGGRLYGYTF.

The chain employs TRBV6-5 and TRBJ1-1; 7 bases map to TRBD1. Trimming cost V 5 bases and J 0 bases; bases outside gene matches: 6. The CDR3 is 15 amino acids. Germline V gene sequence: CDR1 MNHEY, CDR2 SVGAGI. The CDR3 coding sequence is TGTGCCAGCAGTCCCTGGGGACAGTTGAACACTGAAGCTTTCTTT. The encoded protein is CASSPWGQLNTEAFF.

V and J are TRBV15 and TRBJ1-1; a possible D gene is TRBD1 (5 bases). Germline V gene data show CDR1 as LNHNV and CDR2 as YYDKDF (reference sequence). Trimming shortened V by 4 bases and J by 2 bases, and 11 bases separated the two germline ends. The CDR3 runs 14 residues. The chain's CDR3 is CATSKRTLNTEAFF. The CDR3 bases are TGTGCCACCAGCAAAAGGACACTCAACACTGAAGCTTTCTTT.

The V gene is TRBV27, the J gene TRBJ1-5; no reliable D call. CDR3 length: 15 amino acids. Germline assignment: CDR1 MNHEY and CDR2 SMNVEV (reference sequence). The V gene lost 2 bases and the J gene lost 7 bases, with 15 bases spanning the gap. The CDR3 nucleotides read TGTGCCAGCAGTTTAAGGTGGCCATCGGGGCAGCCCCAGCATTTT. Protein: CASSLRWPSGQPQHF.